This entry features one T cell receptor (beta chain) sequence. The antigen remains undetermined. The data are from a study of cytotoxic CD8 clonotypes in ibrutinib-treated CLL. Overall study context: The patients comprised about a dozen relapsed/refractory and more than 14 treatment-naive cases, around 17 IGHV unmutated.

Study-wide results and caveats: Clonality rose at ibrutinib response, held steady in sustained remission, and fell toward baseline at progression. Shared public clonotypes were rare, and on treatment they either got smaller or stayed the same.

Target depth was 1 in 200,000 to 1 in 1 million T cells, about 10x per clonotype. Assay used: immunoSEQ multiplex PCR; TCRdb lists only in-frame clones, some missing. The sample records a few hundred thousand clones, roughly 79% being singletons. Germline loops: CDR1 SGHDT, CDR2 YYEEEE. CDR3 size: 16 residues. V lost 0 bases, J lost 1 base, and 13 bases lay in between. Sequencing used PBMCs, obtained before ibrutinib treatment. The origin of this receptor is a human donor with chronic lymphocytic leukemia. This chain joins TRBV5-6 and TRBJ1-1; D is undetermined. The CDR3, as DNA: TGTGCCAGCAGCTTGGCCTACGAGGGAACGAACACTGAAGCTTTCTTT. This encodes CASSLAYEGTNTEAFF.